This passage covers 12 T cell receptor beta chains from one sample sequenced in a study of cytomegalovirus exposure and HLA in healthy donors. PCR was performed using 60 Vbeta and 13 Jbeta primers. Assay used: immunoSEQ multiplex PCR; TCRdb lists only in-frame clones, some missing. The table records some 70,000 clones, around 61% of them present only once. The sequenced sample consisted of PBMCs. These TCRs come from a woman aged 50 to 60 in good health and CMV-seronegative.

The J gene is TRBJ2-6, the V gene TRBV5-1, with 10 bases that match TRBD1. Trimming took 4 bases from V and 2 from J; bases not matched to a gene: 6. The V gene's germline CDR1 is SGHRS and CDR2 YFSETQ. This CDR3 spans 17 amino acids. CDR3 sequence reads: CASSQAGTGAGANVLTF. CDR3 nucleotide sequence: TGCGCCAGCAGCCAAGCCGGGACAGGGGCTGGGGCCAACGTCCTGACTTTC. Filled out from reference TRBV5-1 and TRBJ2-6, the complete variable domain reads KAGVTQTPRYLIKTRGQQVTLSCSPISGHRSVSWYQQTPGQGLQFLFEYFSETQRNKGNFPGRFSGRQFSNSRSEMNVSTLELGDSALYLCASSQAGTGAGANVLTFGAGSRLTVL.

CDR3 coding DNA: TGTGCCAGCAGCTGGCGAACTAGCGGGAGTTCCTACGAGCAGTACTTC. This gives the protein CASSWRTSGSSYEQYF. The chain combines TRBV5-6 with TRBJ2-7; TRBD2 matches 11 bases. Trimming took 3 bases from V and 1 from J; bases not matched to a gene: 6. The CDR3 has 16 amino acids. Germline loops: CDR1 SGHDT, CDR2 YYEEEE.

CDR3 in amino acids: CASSSSRDRGHEQYF. For the CDR3, the DNA is TGCGCCAGCAGCAGTTCCCGGGACAGGGGCCACGAGCAGTACTTC. The rearrangement uses TRBV4-1 and TRBJ2-7; 10 positions match TRBD1. Germline-derived CDR1 and CDR2 are MGHRA and YSYEKL. The V segment lost 5 bases and the J segment 5 bases; nucleotides outside the gene matches: 9. This CDR3 is built from 15 residues.

This clone was seen a handful of times. The chain is built from TRBV30 and TRBJ1-4, with D perhaps matching TRBD1 (5 bases). The CDR3 sequence is 16 residues long. Trimming shortened V by 1 base and J by 5 bases, and 17 bases separated the two germline ends. Germline CDR1 reads GTSNPN; CDR2 reads SVGIG (reference sequence). The DNA of the CDR3 is TGTGCCTGGAGTGCCGACGGGCAGGGTGTAAATGAAAAACTGTTTTTT. It encodes CAWSADGQGVNEKLFF.

The count of this clone is one. This rearrangement joins TRBV13 to TRBJ2-5, with TRBD2 identical over 8 bases. Germline lookup yields CDR1 PRHDT and CDR2 FYEKMQ (reference sequence). The CDR3 runs 17 residues. The V and J ends lost 4 bases and 4 bases, in that order; junction bases with no gene match: 14. CDR3 region: CASSSPLSGEGGETQYF. Written as DNA, the CDR3 is TGTGCCAGCAGCTCCCCACTTAGCGGGGAGGGGGGAGAGACCCAGTACTTC. Variable domain in full (rest from reference TRBV13 and TRBJ2-5): AAGVIQSPRHLIKEKRETATLKCYPIPRHDTVYWYQQGPGQDPQFLISFYEKMQSDKGSIPDRFSAQQFSDYHSELNMSSLELGDSALYFCASSSPLSGEGGETQYFGPGTRLLVL.

The chain links TRBV10-1 to TRBJ2-2; D not resolved. CDR1 WNHNN and CDR2 SYGVQD come from the germline V gene (reference sequence). This CDR3 has 14 amino acids. Trimming took 6 bases from V and 4 from J, leaving 12 bases between them. CDR3: CASSQQYSTGELFF. The DNA of the CDR3 is TGCGCCAGCAGCCAGCAGTACAGCACCGGGGAGCTGTTTTTT.

This chain joins TRBV9 and TRBJ2-1; maybe TRBD1 (6 bases). CDR1 is SGDLS and CDR2 is YYNGEE in the germline V gene. V was clipped by 0 bases and J by 4 bases, with 11 bases between them. This CDR3 comprises 15 residues. The CDR3: CASSVAGGFYNEQFF. In DNA, the CDR3 is TGTGCCAGCAGCGTAGCTGGGGGCTTTTACAATGAGCAGTTCTTC.

Here the CDR3 DNA reads TGTGCCAGCAGCCCCCCTAGCGGGAGGGCCGGCAATGAGCAGTTCTTC. The encoded protein is CASSPPSGRAGNEQFF. V and J are TRBV7-8 and TRBJ2-1; TRBD2 matches at 12 bases. The germline V gene encodes CDR1 SGHVS and CDR2 FQNEAQ. The junction had 8 bases not matched to a gene; V was cut back by 5 bases and J by 6 bases. This CDR3 spans 16 amino acids. Full variable domain (outside the CDR3, taken from reference TRBV7-8 and TRBJ2-1): GAGVSQSPRYKVAKRGQDVALRCDPISGHVSLFWYQQALGQGPEFLTYFQNEAQLDKSGLPSDRFFAERPEGSVSTLKIQRTQQEDSAVYLCASSPPSGRAGNEQFFGPGTRLTVL.

The CDR3 DNA follows: TGTGCCAGCAGTGAAGCCCCCAGGGGTAGCAATCAGCCCCAGCATTTT. Amino acid sequence: CASSEAPRGSNQPQHF. The chain links TRBV2 to TRBJ1-5; TRBD1 might be the D (6 bases). V lost 0 bases and J lost 0, with 9 bases in between. The CDR3 is 16 residues long. Germline CDR1 reads SNHLY; CDR2 reads FYNNEI.

This clone came up a few times. The rearrangement links TRBV2 to TRBJ2-3; 7 nucleotides line up with TRBD1. Germline V gene data show CDR1 as SNHLY and CDR2 as FYNNEI. The CDR3 has 13 residues. V lost 7 bases to trimming and J lost 6 bases; unmatched junction nucleotides: 7. CDR3 coding DNA: TGTGCCAGCAACTTCGACAGGGAGGATACGCAGTATTTT. Residues: CASNFDREDTQYF.

J is TRBJ1-2 and V is TRBV7-2; no clear D. Germline V lookup: CDR1 SGHTA, CDR2 FQGNSA. The length of the CDR3 is 16 residues. Trimming cost V 1 base and J 3 bases, with 15 bases left between them. The CDR3 region has the DNA TGTGCCAGCAGCTTAGATTCGAGAGGAGTCGACTATGGCTACACCTTC. Translation: CASSLDSRGVDYGYTF.

The chain uses TRBV5-6 and TRBJ1-3; D is perhaps TRBD1 (6 bases). From germline, CDR1 is SGHDT and CDR2 YYEEEE. Trimming removed 1 base from V and 1 base from J, with 12 bases in between. The CDR3 extends over 16 amino acids. CDR3 DNA: TGTGCCAGCAGCTTGACAGGGAGTGGGTCTGGAAACACCATATATTTT. Protein product: CASSLTGSGSGNTIYF.